This T cell receptor (beta chain) came from a study of cytomegalovirus exposure and HLA in healthy donors. Study observations and caveats: A later analysis reportedly found that, within productive TCRs, an Asian-associated ancestry cluster had fewer N-insertions than the mean observed across the approximately 700 donors. Further analysis was carried out later, and it showed several of the most significant clusters appearing linked to common viral pathogens.

Germline V CDR1 and CDR2: MNHEY, SVGAGI. Deletions cut 6 bases from V and 0 bases from J, with 12 bases between. The CDR3 loop spans 14 amino acids. PCR involved 60 Vbeta and 13 Jbeta primers. Sequenced by immunoSEQ multiplex PCR; TCRdb stores in-frame clones only, minus some. The sample records roughly 190,000 clones, about 86% being singletons. Comments on this clone: The antigen is undetermined.

Sequenced material: PBMCs. The receptor's source is a man in his forties in good health and CMV-seropositive. The V call is TRBV6-5, the J call TRBJ2-7; perhaps TRBD2 as D (6 bases). The CDR3 nucleotides are TGTGCCAGCAGAAGGACTATCACCTCCTACGAGCAGTACTTC. Residues: CASRRTITSYEQYF.